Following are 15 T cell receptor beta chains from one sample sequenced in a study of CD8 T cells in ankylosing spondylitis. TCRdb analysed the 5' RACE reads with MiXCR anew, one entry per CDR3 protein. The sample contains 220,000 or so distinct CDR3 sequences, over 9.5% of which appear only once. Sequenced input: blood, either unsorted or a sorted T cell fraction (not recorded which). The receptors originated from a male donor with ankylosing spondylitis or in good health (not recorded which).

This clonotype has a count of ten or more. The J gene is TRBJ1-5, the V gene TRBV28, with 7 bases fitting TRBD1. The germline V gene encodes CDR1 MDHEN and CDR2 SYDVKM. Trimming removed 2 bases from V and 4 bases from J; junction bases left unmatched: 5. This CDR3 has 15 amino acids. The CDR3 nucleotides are TGTGCCAGCAGTTTAAACAGGGGAAAGAATCAGCCCCAGCATTTT. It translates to CASSLNRGKNQPQHF.

CDR3 amino acids: CASSPQGFERQPQHF. DNA of the CDR3: TGCGCCAGCAGCCCACAGGGGTTCGAGCGCCAGCCCCAGCATTTT. The chain joins TRBV5-1 to TRBJ1-5; 7 bases line up with TRBD1. CDR1 and CDR2 (germline): SGHRS, YFSETQ. The CDR3 sequence is 15 residues long. Trimming took 4 bases from V and 7 from J; bases not matched to a gene: 11. The variable domain in full, completed from reference TRBV5-1 and TRBJ1-5, reads KAGVTQTPRYLIKTRGQQVTLSCSPISGHRSVSWYQQTPGQGLQFLFEYFSETQRNKGNFPGRFSGRQFSNSRSEMNVSTLELGDSALYLCASSPQGFERQPQHFGDGTRLSIL.

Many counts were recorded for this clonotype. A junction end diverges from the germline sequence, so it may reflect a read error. This CDR3 reads CASSVRGANEKLFF. Here the CDR3 DNA reads TGTGCCAGCAGTGTAAGAGGGGCTAACGAAAAACTGTTTTTT. The chain employs TRBV6-1 and TRBJ1-4, with D perhaps TRBD1 (5 bases). The CDR3 covers 14 residues. Germline values: CDR1 MNHNS, CDR2 SASEGT.

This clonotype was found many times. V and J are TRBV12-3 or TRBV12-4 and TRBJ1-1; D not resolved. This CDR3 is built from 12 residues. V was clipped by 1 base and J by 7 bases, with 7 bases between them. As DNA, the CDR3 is TGTGCCAGCAGTTTAGTTGATTATGAAGCTTTCTTT. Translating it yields CASSLVDYEAFF.

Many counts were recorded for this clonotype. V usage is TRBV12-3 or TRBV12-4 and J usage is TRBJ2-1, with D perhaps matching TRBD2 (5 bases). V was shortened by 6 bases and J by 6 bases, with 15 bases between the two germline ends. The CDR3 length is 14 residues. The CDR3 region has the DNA TGTGCCAGCAGACTTACGGGGATTAGCAATGAGCAGTTCTTC. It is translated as CASRLTGISNEQFF.

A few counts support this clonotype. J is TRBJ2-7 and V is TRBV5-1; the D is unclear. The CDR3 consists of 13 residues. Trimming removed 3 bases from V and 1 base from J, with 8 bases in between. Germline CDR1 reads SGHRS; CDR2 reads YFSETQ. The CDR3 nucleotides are TGCGCCAGCAGCTCGAGACAATCCTACGAGCAGTACTTC. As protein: CASSSRQSYEQYF.

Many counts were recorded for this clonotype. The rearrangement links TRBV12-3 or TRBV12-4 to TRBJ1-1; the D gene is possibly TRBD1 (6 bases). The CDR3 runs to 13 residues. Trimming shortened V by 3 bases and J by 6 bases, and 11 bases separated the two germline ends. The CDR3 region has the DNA TGTGCCAGCAGTTTGCGGGGGGCCGCTGAAGCTTTCTTT. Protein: CASSLRGAAEAFF.

The CDR3 loop reads CASSVGGTLQETQYF. The CDR3 DNA is TGTGCCAGCAGCGTAGGTGGCACTCTCCAAGAGACCCAGTACTTC. This chain connects TRBV9 to TRBJ2-5; D remains unclear. Looked up from germline, CDR1 is SGDLS and CDR2 is YYNGEE. Deletions cut 0 bases from V and 1 base from J, with 10 bases between. CDR3 length equals 15 residues.

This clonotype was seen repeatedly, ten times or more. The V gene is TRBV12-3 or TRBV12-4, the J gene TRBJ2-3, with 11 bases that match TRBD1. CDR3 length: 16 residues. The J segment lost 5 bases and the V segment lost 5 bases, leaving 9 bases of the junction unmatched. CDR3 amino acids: CASSPRDRGGLDTQYF. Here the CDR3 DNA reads TGTGCCAGCAGTCCCCGGGACAGGGGGGGGCTAGATACGCAGTATTTT.

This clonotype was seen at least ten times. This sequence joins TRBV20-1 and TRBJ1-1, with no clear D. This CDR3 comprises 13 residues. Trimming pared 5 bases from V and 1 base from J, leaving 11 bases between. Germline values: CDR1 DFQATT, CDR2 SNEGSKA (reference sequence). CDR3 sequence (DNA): TGCAGTGCTTTAGCGACATCGAACACTGAAGCTTTCTTT. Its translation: CSALATSNTEAFF.

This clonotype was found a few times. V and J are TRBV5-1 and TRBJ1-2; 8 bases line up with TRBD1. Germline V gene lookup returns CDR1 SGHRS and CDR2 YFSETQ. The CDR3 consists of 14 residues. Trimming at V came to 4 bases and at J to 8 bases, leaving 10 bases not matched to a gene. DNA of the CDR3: TGCGCCAGCAGCCCCGGACAGGGACTGCGCGGCTACACCTTC. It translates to CASSPGQGLRGYTF.

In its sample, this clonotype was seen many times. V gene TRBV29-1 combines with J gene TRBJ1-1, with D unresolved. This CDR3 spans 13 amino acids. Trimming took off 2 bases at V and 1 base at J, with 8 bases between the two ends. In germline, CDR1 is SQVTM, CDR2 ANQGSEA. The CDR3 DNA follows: TGCAGCGTTGAATTCACCGGGAACACTGAAGCTTTCTTT. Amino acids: CSVEFTGNTEAFF.

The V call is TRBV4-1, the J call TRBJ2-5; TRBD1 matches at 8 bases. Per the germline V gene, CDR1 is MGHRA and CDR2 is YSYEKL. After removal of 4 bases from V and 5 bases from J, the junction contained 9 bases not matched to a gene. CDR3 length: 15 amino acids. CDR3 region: CASSPSGQGLETQYF. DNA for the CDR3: TGCGCCAGCAGCCCGAGCGGACAGGGTTTGGAGACCCAGTACTTC.

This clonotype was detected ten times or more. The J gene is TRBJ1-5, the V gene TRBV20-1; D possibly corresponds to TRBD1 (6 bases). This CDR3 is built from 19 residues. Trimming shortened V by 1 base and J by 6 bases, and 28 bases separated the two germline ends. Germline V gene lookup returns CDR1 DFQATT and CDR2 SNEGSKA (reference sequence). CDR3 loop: CSARVPPPASNGGSQPQHF. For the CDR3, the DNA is TGCAGTGCTAGAGTCCCCCCGCCCGCTTCGAATGGGGGCTCTCAGCCCCAGCATTTT.

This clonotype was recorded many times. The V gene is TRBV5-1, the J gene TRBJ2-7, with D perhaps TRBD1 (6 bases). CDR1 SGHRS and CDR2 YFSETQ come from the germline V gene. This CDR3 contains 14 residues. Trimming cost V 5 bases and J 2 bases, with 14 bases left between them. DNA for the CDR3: TGCGCCAGCAGTGCATCGGGACAAGCCTACGAGCAGTACTTC. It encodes CASSASGQAYEQYF. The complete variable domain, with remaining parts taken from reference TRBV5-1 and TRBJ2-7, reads KAGVTQTPRYLIKTRGQQVTLSCSPISGHRSVSWYQQTPGQGLQFLFEYFSETQRNKGNFPGRFSGRQFSNSRSEMNVSTLELGDSALYLCASSASGQAYEQYFGPGTRLTVT.